The 19 T cell receptor beta chains listed next were all sequenced from one sample in a study of T cell clonality in common variable immunodeficiency. Findings of the study overall: Common variable immunodeficiency TCR beta sequences reportedly had fewer deletions and N-nucleotide insertions.

No antigen has been assigned to these receptors. The assay was immunoSEQ multiplex PCR, and TCRdb's table has in-frame clones only and misses some. The sample includes approximately 30,000 clones, none of them occurring once. Source material: peripheral blood mononuclear cells. Receptors were obtained from a human donor with common variable immunodeficiency.

This clone showed up just a few times. The observed sequence ends 3 residues before the CDR3 terminus, with the missing tail filled in from the germline J gene. The chain uses TRBV18 and TRBJ1-6; D gene uncertain. The CDR3 length is 13 residues. V gave up 5 bases and J gave up 10 bases, with 12 bases separating them. Germline loops: CDR1 KGHSH, CDR2 LQKENI. The sequenced CDR3 bases are TGTGCCAGCTCATCTGACATCGGATCACCC. Amino acid sequence: CASSSDIGSP. The complete CDR3 protein is CASSSDIGSPLHF.

This clone was detected only a few times. The CDR3 end falls 3 residues outside the read, so it is completed with the germline J gene. The J gene is TRBJ2-1, the V gene TRBV5-6, with a possible D match to TRBD2 (6 bases). CDR3 size: 13 residues. Germline V gene sequence: CDR1 SGHDT, CDR2 YYEEEE. The V gene lost 3 bases and the J gene lost 7 bases, with 11 bases spanning the gap. The chain's CDR3 is CASSYLTRNEQFF. CDR3 bases read: TGTGCCAGCAGCTACCTGACTAGGAATGAG.

This clone was recorded at least ten times. The read ends 3 residues before the CDR3 terminus; that terminus is restored from the germline J gene. This chain links TRBV5-1 with TRBJ2-3; 9 bases match TRBD2. This CDR3 spans 14 amino acids. The junction had 4 bases not matched to a gene; V was cut back by 2 bases and J by 6 bases. CDR1 and CDR2 (germline): SGHRS, YFSETQ. CDR3 DNA, as far as it was read: TGCGCCAGCAGCTTAGCGGGGGGTCGGGATACG. This gives the protein CASSLAGGRDT. The entire CDR3 sequence reads CASSLAGGRDTQYF.

This clone turned up a few times. The read ends 3 residues before the CDR3 terminus; that terminus is restored from the germline J gene. The rearrangement links TRBV7-2 to TRBJ2-1; D is ambiguous. V was clipped by 9 bases and J by 6 bases, with 9 bases between them. The germline gives CDR1 SGHTA, CDR2 FQGNSA. This CDR3 is built from 11 residues. CDR3 amino acids: CASSKLNEQFF. CDR3 DNA (partial): TGTGCCAGTTCTAAACTCAATGAG.

With regard to this clone: Coverage ceases 3 residues before the CDR3 finishes, and the germline J gene fills in the end. The genes are TRBV20-1 and TRBJ2-1, with 8 positions matching TRBD2. The germline gives CDR1 DFQATT, CDR2 SNEGSKA (reference sequence). The J segment lost 6 bases and the V segment lost 5 bases, leaving 6 bases of the junction unmatched. The CDR3 length is 13 residues. The part of the CDR3 DNA that was read is TGCAGTGCTTCGGGACTAGTTGGCAATGAG. It codes for CSASGLVGNE. The entire CDR3 reads CSASGLVGNEQFF.

This clone was recorded a few times. The sequenced CDR3 bases are TGTGCCAGCATGCCTAGCGGTAACTCCTACGAG. Residues: CASMPSGNSYE. The CDR3 reads in full as CASMPSGNSYEQYF. The V call is TRBV7-2, the J call TRBJ2-7, with 7 positions matching TRBD2. The sequenced fragment ends 3 residues before the CDR3 boundary, so the rest is inferred from the germline J gene. V lost 7 bases, J lost 0 bases, and 6 bases stayed unmatched. The V gene's germline CDR1 is SGHTA and CDR2 FQGNSA. This CDR3 is 14 amino acids long. Combining the CDR3 with reference TRBV7-2 and TRBJ2-7 gives the whole variable domain GAGVSQSPSNKVTEKGKDVELRCDPISGHTALYWYRQSLGQGLEFLIYFQGNSAPDKSGLPSDRFSAERTGGSVSTLTIQRTQQEDSAVYLCASMPSGNSYEQYFGPGTRLTVT.

The sample holds many counts of this clone. With the read ending 3 residues before the CDR3 end, the germline J gene is used to fill in that end. The chain combines TRBV4-1 with TRBJ2-3; D is uncertain. The CDR3 loop spans 13 amino acids. CDR1 is MGHRA, CDR2 YSYEKL, per germline. The ends were cut back, 3 bases at V and 3 bases at J, with 7 bases in the middle. CDR3 bases read: TGCGCCAGCAGCCATGACATAACAGATACG. Translated: CASSHDITDT. The entire CDR3 sequence reads CASSHDITDTQYF.

This clone rates as medium-sized (0.01 to 0.1%). The missing CDR3 end, 3 residues past where the read stops, is filled in from the germline J gene. V and J are TRBV14 and TRBJ2-6; D is possibly TRBD1 (6 bases). Germline CDR1 is SGHDN and CDR2 is FVKESK. Trimming removed 4 bases at V and 0 bases at J, with 16 bases between. This CDR3 contains 18 residues. CDR3 residues: CASSPLRGATSGANVLTF. The CDR3 DNA, read in part, is TGTGCCAGCAGCCCCCTCAGGGGAGCTACCTCTGGGGCCAACGTC.

A remark on this clone: The CDR3 is cut off 3 residues early in the read; its end comes from the germline J gene. This rearrangement joins TRBV7-8 to TRBJ2-1; 8 nucleotides agree with TRBD2. CDR1 is SGHVS, CDR2 FQNEAQ, per germline. V gave up 5 bases and J gave up 7 bases; unmatched junction bases: 10. CDR3 length equals 15 residues. CDR3 loop: CASSPNSGSRNEQFF. CDR3 bases read: TGTGCCAGCAGCCCCAACAGCGGGAGTAGGAATGAG.

In regard to this clone: The read terminates 3 residues before the CDR3 end, so the remaining end is supplied by the germline J gene. This chain links TRBV30 with TRBJ1-1; D not certain. Germline CDR1 and CDR2: GTSNPN and SVGIG (reference sequence). The CDR3 length is 13 residues. The V end lost 0 bases, the J end lost 0 bases, and 5 bases lay between the germline ends. The CDR3: CAWSVHVNTEAFF. The DNA read from the CDR3 is TGTGCCTGGAGTGTACACGTGAACACTGAA.

In its sample, this clone was seen a few times. The read comes to an end 3 residues before the CDR3 does, leaving the germline J gene to fill in the end. The chain joins TRBV11-3 to TRBJ1-4; 8 nucleotides match TRBD1. CDR1 and CDR2 (germline): SGHNT, YENEEA. This CDR3 is 15 amino acids long. V was pared by 3 bases and J by 3 bases, with 3 bases of the junction left unmatched. The sequenced CDR3 bases are TGTGCCAGCAGCTTCAACAGGGGGTCTAATGAAAAA. Encoded protein: CASSFNRGSNEK. In full, the CDR3 reads CASSFNRGSNEKLFF.

In regard to this clone: The missing CDR3 end, 3 residues past where the read stops, is filled in from the germline J gene. The V and J genes are TRBV11-2 and TRBJ2-1; D ambiguous. The CDR3 consists of 14 residues. CDR1 is SGHAT, CDR2 FQNNGV, per germline. Deletions cut 0 bases from V and 6 bases from J, with 9 bases between. The DNA read from the CDR3 is TGTGCCAGCAGCTTAGATTGGGCCGTCAATGAG. Residues: CASSLDWAVNE. The CDR3 reads in full as CASSLDWAVNEQFF.

Details on this clone: The CDR3 end falls 3 residues outside the read, so it is completed with the germline J gene. The chain links TRBV2 to TRBJ1-4, with TRBD1 matching 8 bases. This CDR3 contains 12 residues. Germline-derived CDR1 and CDR2 are SNHLY and FYNNEI. After removal of 6 bases from V and 7 bases from J, the junction contained 1 base not matched to a gene. CDR3 bases read: TGTGCCAGCAGCGACAGGGGTGAAAAA. As protein: CASSDRGEK. The entire CDR3 is CASSDRGEKLFF. Full variable domain (rest looked up from reference TRBV2 and TRBJ1-4): EPEVTQTPSHQVTQMGQEVILRCVPISNHLYFYWYRQILGQKVEFLVSFYNNEISEKSEIFDDQFSVERPDGSNFTLKIRSTKLEDSAMYFCASSDRGEKLFFGSGTQLSVL.

The table lists this clone with many counts. Read data end 3 residues before the CDR3 end; the end is taken from the germline J gene. The chain carries TRBV7-3 and TRBJ1-2; perhaps TRBD1 as D (5 bases). Germline V gene data show CDR1 as SGHTA and CDR2 as FQGTGA. CDR3 length: 13 residues. V dropped 5 bases and J dropped 1 base, with 8 bases sitting between them. The CDR3 bases that were read are TGTGCCAGCAGCCCCGACAGTAACTATGGC. Its translation: CASSPDSNYG. The full CDR3 is CASSPDSNYGYTF.

At least ten counts were recorded for this clone. With the read ending 3 residues before the CDR3 end, the germline J gene is used to fill in that end. The chain uses TRBV27 and TRBJ2-7, with TRBD2 matching over 10 bases. From germline, CDR1 is MNHEY and CDR2 SMNVEV (reference sequence). The CDR3 spans 15 residues. Germline trimming cut 6 bases from V and 4 bases from J; bases unmatched to any gene: 9. CDR3 in amino acids: CASRLAGAPGYEQYF. The CDR3 bases that were read are TGTGCCAGCAGGCTAGCGGGAGCCCCGGGGTACGAG.

The CDR3 bases that were read are TGTGCCAGTAGTTCCTTTAGCGGTGGAAGCACAGATACG. Amino acid sequence: CASSSFSGGSTDT. The whole CDR3 protein is CASSSFSGGSTDTQYF. This chain joins TRBV19 and TRBJ2-3; TRBD2 is a possible D gene (6 bases). Read data end 3 residues before the CDR3 end; the end is taken from the germline J gene. This CDR3 comprises 16 residues. Germline V lookup: CDR1 LNHDA, CDR2 SQIVND (reference sequence). V was cut by 5 bases and J by 0 bases, with 15 bases left in between.

This clone has at least ten counts. Read data end 3 residues before the CDR3 end; the end is taken from the germline J gene. The rearrangement links TRBV3-1 (or the pseudogene TRBV3-2) to TRBJ2-7, with 8 bases matching TRBD2. The CDR3 runs to 16 residues. Germline V gene lookup returns CDR1 LGHDT and CDR2 YNNKEL (reference sequence). Trimming at V came to 3 bases and at J to 4 bases, leaving 11 bases not matched to a gene. The CDR3 is CASSHYRGGVSYEQYF. CDR3 DNA, as far as it was read: TGTGCCAGCAGCCATTACCGGGGGGGGGTATCTTACGAG.

This clone was counted only a few times. The read falls 3 residues short of the CDR3 end, and the missing part is taken from the germline J gene. The V call is TRBV7-2, the J call TRBJ2-1, with 13 bases aligning to TRBD2. After removal of 3 bases from V and 5 bases from J, the junction contained 1 base not matched to a gene. CDR1 and CDR2 (germline): SGHTA, FQGNSA. The CDR3 runs 15 residues. The CDR3 bases that were read are TGTGCCAGCAGCTTGACTAGCGGGGGGAACAATGAG. As protein: CASSLTSGGNNE. The whole CDR3 sequence reads CASSLTSGGNNEQFF.

Note on this clone: The read ends 3 residues shy of where the CDR3 ends; the end is completed using the germline J gene. The chain couples TRBV2 to TRBJ2-5, with unresolved D. Germline values: CDR1 SNHLY, CDR2 FYNNEI. V was pared by 6 bases and J by 6 bases, with 8 bases between. CDR3 length: 11 residues. The CDR3: CASSSPQTQYF. Incomplete CDR3 DNA: TGTGCCAGCAGCTCCCCCCAGACC.